This entry lists 3 T cell receptor beta chains sequenced from one sample in a study of Ad26.COV2.S vaccination and SARS-CoV-2 variants. Using immunoSEQ multiplex PCR, the repertoire was profiled, and TCRdb retains in-frame clones only, with some absent. The sample holds about 350,000 clones, approximately 90% seen once. The source material was peripheral blood, sampled after recovery from COVID-19. These receptor sequences come from a human donor who had recovered from COVID-19.

With regard to this clone: The germline gene is not matched at one end of the junction; a read error may be the cause. V usage is TRBV7-2 and J usage is TRBJ1-2; 7 bases map to TRBD1. Germline V gene sequence: CDR1 SGHTA, CDR2 FQGNSA. The CDR3 contains 13 residues. The CDR3 is CASRTGNDYVYTF. In DNA, the CDR3 is TGTGCCAGCAGGACAGGGAATGACTATGTCTACACCTTC.

This chain links TRBV24-1 with TRBJ1-5; 9 nucleotides match TRBD1. The germline V gene has CDR1 KGHDR and CDR2 SFDVKD. CDR3 length equals 18 residues. V dropped 1 base and J dropped 0; count of bases not matched to a gene: 6. As DNA, the CDR3 is TGTGCCACCAGTGATTTCGTGACAGGGGGATATAGCAATCAGCCCCAGCATTTT. This sequence encodes CATSDFVTGGYSNQPQHF.

The CDR3 nucleotides read TGTGCCAGCAACTCTGGCCCCCGGAATGAGCAGTTCTTC. It codes for CASNSGPRNEQFF. The V gene is TRBV27, the J gene TRBJ2-1; D gene ambiguous. Trimming removed 7 bases at V and 7 bases at J, with 14 bases between. The CDR3 runs 13 residues. CDR1 and CDR2 (germline): MNHEY, SMNVEV (reference sequence).